These T cell receptor beta chains were read from a single sample in a study of breast tumors, draining lymph nodes, adjacent tissues. TCRdb called the multiplex PCR reads again in MiXCR, with one record for every CDR3 protein. There are approximately 180,000 distinct CDR3 sequences in the sample; about 33% occur only once, and around 3.5% lies in the top ten. Sequencing input: axillary lymph node tissue. The source of these receptors is a female donor with breast cancer. Some clones in this sample may be carry-over from other donors' samples. Each CDR3 is given with its conserved first and last residue. Each record gives: CDR3 length, V gene, clone size, D gene, J gene, CDR3 protein, CDR3 DNA. The D gene is left open where the match is weak. Clone size is given for some rows only: seen once, a few or many times, or a class if the clone is expanded.

length: 14
V: TRBV20-1
size: many
D: -
J: TRBJ1-2
CDR3: CSVDRGRANYGYTF
DNA: TGCAGTGTTGATAGGGGCAGGGCTAACTATGGCTACACCTTC

length: 16
V: TRBV30
size: many
D: TRBD1
J: TRBJ1-6
CDR3: CACRQGPSSYNSPLHF
DNA: TGTGCCTGTCGACAGGGGCCGAGCTCCTATAATTCACCCCTCCACTTT

length: 15
V: TRBV19
size: -
D: -
J: TRBJ1-5
CDR3: CASSIDRRGGQPQHF
DNA: TGTGCCAGTAGTATAGATCGCAGGGGTGGTCAGCCCCAACATTTT

length: 14
V: TRBV29-1
size: -
D: -
J: TRBJ2-1
CDR3: CSVEGGPMGDEQFF
DNA: TGCAGCGTTGAAGGAGGGCCCATGGGGGATGAGCAGTTCTTC

length: 14
V: TRBV20-1
size: many
D: TRBD2
J: TRBJ2-1
CDR3: CKPNGGLASNEQFF
DNA: TGCAAACCTAATGGGGGACTAGCCTCCAATGAGCAGTTCTTC

length: 16
V: TRBV5-8
size: -
D: -
J: TRBJ2-3
CDR3: CASSLSSDSRTNTRYF
DNA: TGTGCCAGCAGCTTATCGTCGGACTCCCGCACGAATACGCGGTATTTT

length: 16
V: TRBV6-1
size: -
D: -
J: TRBJ2-2
CDR3: CASTLRQPGVGGELFF
DNA: TGTGCCAGCACTCTTCGACAGCCAGGAGTCGGCGGGGAGCTGTTTTTT

length: 15
V: TRBV7-2
size: -
D: -
J: TRBJ1-6
CDR3: CASSLFAGVDSPLHF
DNA: TGTGCCAGCAGCTTATTTGCGGGAGTCGATTCACCCCTCCACTTT

length: 14
V: TRBV10-3
size: -
D: TRBD2
J: TRBJ2-7
CDR3: CAISASGGLYEQYF
DNA: TGTGCCATCAGTGCCTCGGGAGGGCTTTACGAGCAGTACTTC

length: 18
V: TRBV20-1
size: many
D: TRBD2
J: TRBJ2-2
CDR3: CSARDILAGTQNTGELFF
DNA: TGCAGTGCTAGAGATATCCTAGCGGGGACCCAAAACACCGGGGAGCTGTTTTTT

length: 13
V: TRBV7-2
size: many
D: -
J: TRBJ1-2
CDR3: CASSYREASGYTF
DNA: TGTGCCAGCAGTTACAGGGAGGCGAGTGGCTACACCTTC

length: 11
V: TRBV30
size: many
D: -
J: TRBJ2-7
CDR3: CAWSVGAQQYF
DNA: TGTGCCTGGAGTGTAGGTGCACAGCAGTACTTC

length: 15
V: TRBV15
size: -
D: TRBD1
J: TRBJ1-2
CDR3: CATSSETGEGFGYTF
DNA: TGTGCCACCAGCAGTGAGACAGGGGAGGGCTTCGGCTACACCTTC

length: 13
V: TRBV6-1
size: many
D: -
J: TRBJ2-3
CDR3: CASSRSGPDTQYF
DNA: TGTGCCAGCAGTAGGTCGGGGCCAGATACGCAGTATTTT

length: 15
V: TRBV12-3/TRBV12-4
size: many
D: -
J: TRBJ2-7
CDR3: CASSLGQGPSYEQYF
DNA: TGTGCCAGCAGTTTAGGTCAGGGACCGTCCTACGAGCAGTACTTC

length: 14
V: TRBV9
size: -
D: TRBD2
J: TRBJ2-3
CDR3: CASSVVAGGDTQYF
DNA: TGTGCCAGCAGCGTCGTAGCGGGAGGGGATACGCAGTATTTT

length: 15
V: TRBV15
size: -
D: TRBD1
J: TRBJ2-5
CDR3: CATSPGTGAEGTQYF
DNA: TGTGCCACCAGCCCCGGGACAGGGGCGGAAGGGACCCAGTACTTC

length: 15
V: TRBV19
size: -
D: -
J: TRBJ1-5
CDR3: CASSAPGRPNQPQHF
DNA: TGTGCCAGTAGTGCTCCAGGGAGGCCTAATCAGCCCCAGCATTTT

length: 13
V: TRBV18
size: -
D: -
J: TRBJ1-2
CDR3: CDSSPGTGYGYTF
DNA: TGTGACAGCTCACCAGGGACCGGCTATGGCTACACCTTC

length: 16
V: TRBV20-1
size: -
D: TRBD1
J: TRBJ1-6
CDR3: CSARWDRGSGNSPLHF
DNA: TGCAGTGCTAGGTGGGACAGGGGTTCGGGTAATTCACCCCTCCACTTT

length: 16
V: TRBV7-2
size: few
D: -
J: TRBJ1-1
CDR3: CASSILGVGGNTEAFF
DNA: TGTGCCAGCAGCATCCTCGGGGTTGGGGGGAACACTGAAGCTTTCTTT

length: 17
V: TRBV10-1
size: -
D: -
J: TRBJ1-4
CDR3: CASIRIIEVATNEKLFF
DNA: TGCGCCAGCATTCGAATAATCGAGGTTGCAACTAATGAAAAACTGTTTTTT

length: 14
V: TRBV7-9
size: many
D: TRBD1
J: TRBJ2-7
CDR3: CASSHRDRVDEQYF
DNA: TGTGCCAGCAGCCACCGGGACAGGGTCGACGAGCAGTACTTC

length: 16
V: TRBV6-1
size: -
D: TRBD2
J: TRBJ2-1
CDR3: CASSALAGVVYNEQFF
DNA: TGTGCCAGCAGCGCCCTGGCGGGAGTGGTCTACAATGAGCAGTTCTTC

length: 11
V: TRBV20-1
size: many
D: -
J: TRBJ2-5
CDR3: CSARPKETQYF
DNA: TGCAGTGCTAGGCCTAAAGAGACCCAGTACTTC

length: 12
V: TRBV12-3/TRBV12-4
size: many
D: -
J: TRBJ2-7
CDR3: CASSLRVGLVNF
DNA: TGTGCCAGCAGTTTACGGGTGGGACTTGTAAACTTC

length: 12
V: TRBV6-6
size: many
D: TRBD1
J: TRBJ1-4
CDR3: CASSYSGTGLFF
DNA: TGTGCCAGCAGTTACTCGGGGACAGGACTGTTTTTT

length: 14
V: TRBV4-3
size: many
D: -
J: TRBJ2-1
CDR3: CASSQDFRVDEQFF
DNA: TGCGCCAGCAGCCAAGATTTCAGGGTGGATGAGCAGTTCTTC

length: 15
V: TRBV5-6
size: many
D: TRBD1
J: TRBJ2-2
CDR3: CASSGMTGGTGELFF
DNA: TGTGCCAGCAGCGGAATGACAGGGGGGACCGGGGAGCTGTTTTTT

length: 15
V: TRBV7-9
size: many
D: TRBD2
J: TRBJ2-1
CDR3: CASSLVSGSGNEQFF
DNA: TGTGCCAGCAGCTTAGTAAGCGGGAGTGGCAATGAGCAGTTCTTC

length: 9
V: TRBV2
size: many
D: -
J: TRBJ2-7
CDR3: CASSEAELF
DNA: TGTGCCAGCAGTGAAGCGGAACTTTTC

length: 15
V: TRBV5-5
size: -
D: -
J: TRBJ2-3
CDR3: CASRFGGGRTDTQYF
DNA: TGTGCCAGCAGGTTCGGCGGAGGTCGCACAGATACGCAGTATTTT

length: 15
V: TRBV15
size: -
D: -
J: TRBJ1-5
CDR3: CATALGRGGNQPQHF
DNA: TGTGCCACCGCCCTAGGACGGGGAGGCAATCAGCCCCAGCATTTT

length: 22
V: TRBV6-5
size: -
D: -
J: TRBJ2-2
CDR3: CASRSHQRDEQYFGPGAGELFF
DNA: -